These T cell receptor beta chains were read from a single sample in a study of T cells in Graves' hyperthyroidism and ophthalmopathy. Each CDR3 protein gets one entry after TCRdb re-called the multiplex PCR reads with MiXCR. The sample shows 300,000 to 350,000 distinct CDR3 sequences, about 14% of them seen only once. Sequencing used blood. The receptor set was obtained from a woman aged 30 to 39 with Graves' hyperthyroidism. CDR3s include the opening cysteine and the closing phenylalanine or tryptophan. The D gene is left open where the match is weak. Clone size is given for some rows only: seen once, a few or many times, or a class if the clone is expanded.

J gene: TRBJ2-3
CDR3 length: 15
clone size: many
V gene: TRBV3-1
D gene: NA
CDR3 DNA: TGTGCCAGCAGCCCGTTTCGGGGCCGAGAAGATACGCAGTATTTT
CDR3 protein: CASSPFRGREDTQYF

J gene: TRBJ1-2
CDR3 length: 15
clone size: NA
V gene: TRBV4-3
D gene: NA
CDR3 DNA: TGCGCCAGCAGCCAAGATGGGCGGGACATTTATGGCTACACCTTC
CDR3 protein: CASSQDGRDIYGYTF

J gene: TRBJ1-1
CDR3 length: 15
clone size: many
V gene: TRBV6-1
D gene: NA
CDR3 DNA: TGTGCCAGCAGTGTTATGCGGGGGGCAGGGACTGAAGCTTTCTTT
CDR3 protein: CASSVMRGAGTEAFF

J gene: TRBJ2-7
CDR3 length: 16
clone size: many
V gene: TRBV20-1
D gene: TRBD1
CDR3 DNA: TGCAGTGCGATCAACGACCGGGACAGGATCCTAATCGAGCAGTACTTC
CDR3 protein: CSAINDRDRILIEQYF

J gene: TRBJ2-3
CDR3 length: 16
clone size: many
V gene: TRBV14
D gene: TRBD2
CDR3 DNA: TGTGCCAGCGGGGGAGCGGGAGCTTCAGGCACAGATACGCAGTATTTT
CDR3 protein: CASGGAGASGTDTQYF

J gene: TRBJ2-3
CDR3 length: 13
clone size: few
V gene: TRBV12-3/TRBV12-4
D gene: NA
CDR3 DNA: TGTGCCAGCACCATAGGGCCTGCAGATACGCAGTATTTT
CDR3 protein: CASTIGPADTQYF

J gene: TRBJ2-7
CDR3 length: 12
clone size: many
V gene: TRBV5-1
D gene: NA
CDR3 DNA: TGCGCCAGCAGCTGGACCGGGAACGAGCAGTACTTC
CDR3 protein: CASSWTGNEQYF

J gene: TRBJ1-2
CDR3 length: 14
clone size: few
V gene: TRBV12-3/TRBV12-4
D gene: NA
CDR3 DNA: TGTGCCAGCAGTTTAGTCCAGGGTAGGGATGGCTACACCTTC
CDR3 protein: CASSLVQGRDGYTF

J gene: TRBJ1-5
CDR3 length: 14
clone size: NA
V gene: TRBV18
D gene: TRBD1
CDR3 DNA: TGTGCCAGCTCACTACGGACAGGGGATCAGCCCCAGCATTTT
CDR3 protein: CASSLRTGDQPQHF

J gene: TRBJ1-6
CDR3 length: 13
clone size: many
V gene: TRBV10-3
D gene: NA
CDR3 DNA: TGTGCCATCAGGGACTATGATGATTCACCCCTCCACTTT
CDR3 protein: CAIRDYDDSPLHF

J gene: TRBJ1-1
CDR3 length: 15
clone size: many
V gene: TRBV28
D gene: NA
CDR3 DNA: TGTGCCAGCAGTTCCCCCACAAACTTGAACACTGAAGCTTTCTTT
CDR3 protein: CASSSPTNLNTEAFF